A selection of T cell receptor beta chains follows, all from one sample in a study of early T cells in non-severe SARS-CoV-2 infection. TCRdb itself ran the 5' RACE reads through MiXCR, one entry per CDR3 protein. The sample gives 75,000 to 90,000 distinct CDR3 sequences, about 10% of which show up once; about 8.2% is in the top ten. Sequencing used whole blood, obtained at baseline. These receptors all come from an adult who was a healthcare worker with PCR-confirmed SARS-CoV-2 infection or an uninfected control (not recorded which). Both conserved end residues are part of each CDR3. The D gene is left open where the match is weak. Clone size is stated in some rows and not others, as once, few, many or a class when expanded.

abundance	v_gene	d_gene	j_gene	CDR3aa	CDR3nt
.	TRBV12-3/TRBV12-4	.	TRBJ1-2	CASSSWGNKGDGYTF	TGTGCCAGCAGTTCCTGGGGGAATAAGGGGGATGGCTACACCTTC
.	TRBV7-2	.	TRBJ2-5	CASSPGLFQETQYF	TGTGCCAGCAGCCCGGGACTGTTCCAAGAGACCCAGTACTTC
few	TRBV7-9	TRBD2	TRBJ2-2	CASNPGLAGLGELFF	TGTGCCAGCAACCCGGGACTAGCGGGCCTCGGGGAGCTGTTTTTT
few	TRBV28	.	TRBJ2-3	CASSSPRIRSTYF	TGTGCCAGCAGTTCTCCGAGGATCAGGTCGACGTATTTT
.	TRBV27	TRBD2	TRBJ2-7	CASSVRTSGRNPLGEQYF	TGTGCCAGCAGTGTGCGGACTAGCGGGAGAAATCCCCTGGGCGAGCAGTACTTC
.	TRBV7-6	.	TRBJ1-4	CASSLARNEKLFF	TGTGCCAGCAGCTTAGCGAGGAATGAAAAACTGTTTTTT
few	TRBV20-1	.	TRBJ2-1	CSAELTPNEQFF	TGCAGTGCTGAATTAACTCCCAATGAGCAGTTCTTC
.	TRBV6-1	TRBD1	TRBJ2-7	CASRPFPGQEFYEQYF	TGTGCCAGCAGGCCTTTTCCGGGACAGGAGTTCTACGAGCAGTACTTC
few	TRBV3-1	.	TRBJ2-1	CASSQDVHPVEQFF	TGTGCCAGCAGCCAAGATGTCCATCCCGTTGAGCAGTTCTTC
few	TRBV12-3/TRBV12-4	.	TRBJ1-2	CASSPTANYGYTF	TGTGCCAGCAGCCCTACAGCGAACTATGGCTACACCTTC
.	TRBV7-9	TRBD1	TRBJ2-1	CASSRGQYNEQFF	TGTGCCAGCAGCCGGGGACAGTACAATGAGCAGTTCTTC
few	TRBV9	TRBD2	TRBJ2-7	CASSPGGTREYEQYF	TGTGCCAGCAGCCCCGGCGGGACTAGAGAATACGAGCAGTACTTC
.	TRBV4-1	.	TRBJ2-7	CASSQGTSYEQYF	TGCGCCAGCAGCCAAGGGACATCTTACGAGCAGTACTTC
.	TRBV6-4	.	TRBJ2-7	CARLVGEQYF	TGTGCCAGGCTGGTGGGGGAGCAGTACTTC
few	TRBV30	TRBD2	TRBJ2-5	CAWSSSGSETQYF	TGTGCCTGGAGTTCTAGCGGGAGTGAGACCCAGTACTTC
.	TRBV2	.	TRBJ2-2	CASKWQPNTGELFF	TGTGCCAGCAAGTGGCAGCCGAACACCGGGGAGCTGTTTTTT
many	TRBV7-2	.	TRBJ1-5	CASSLGAGYQPQHF	TGTGCCAGCAGCTTAGGGGCAGGATATCAGCCCCAGCATTTT
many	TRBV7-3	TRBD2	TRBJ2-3	CASSAGLAGPSTDTQYF	TGTGCCAGCAGCGCCGGACTAGCGGGGCCAAGCACAGATACGCAGTATTTT
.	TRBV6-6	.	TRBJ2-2	CASSGRTANTGELFF	TGTGCCAGCAGTGGTCGGACAGCGAACACCGGGGAGCTGTTTTTT
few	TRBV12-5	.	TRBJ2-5	CASGLVEKTQYF	TGTGCTAGTGGTTTGGTAGAGAAGACCCAGTACTTC
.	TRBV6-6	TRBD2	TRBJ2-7	CASSYGGSRVLAGSEQYF	TGTGCCAGCAGTTACGGGGGAAGTCGGGTCCTAGCGGGAAGTGAGCAGTACTTC
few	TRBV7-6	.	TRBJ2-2	CASSLSPAQIAGELFF	TGTGCCAGCAGCTTATCACCTGCGCAGATCGCCGGGGAGCTGTTTTTT
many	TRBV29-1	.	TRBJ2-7	CSVVENYEQYF	TGCAGCGTTGTAGAAAACTACGAGCAGTACTTC
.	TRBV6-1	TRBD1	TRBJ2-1	CASSDPGQGEFF	TGTGCCAGCAGTGACCCGGGACAGGGGGAGTTCTTC
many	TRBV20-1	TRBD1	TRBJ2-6	CSAGTENNVLTF	TGCAGTGCAGGGACAGAGAACAACGTCCTGACTTTC
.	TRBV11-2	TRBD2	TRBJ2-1	CASSLDWVTSGRNNEQFF	TGTGCCAGCAGCTTAGATTGGGTGACTAGCGGGCGGAACAATGAGCAGTTCTTC
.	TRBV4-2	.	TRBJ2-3	CASSQDVRSQDTQYF	TGTGCCAGCAGCCAAGATGTGAGATCCCAAGATACGCAGTATTTT
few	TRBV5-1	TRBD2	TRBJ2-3	CASSSQGAGVADTQYF	TGCGCCAGCAGCTCCCAAGGAGCGGGAGTCGCAGATACGCAGTATTTT
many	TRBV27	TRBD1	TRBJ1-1	CASRPGTGQMNTEAFF	TGTGCCAGCAGACCTGGGACAGGACAAATGAACACTGAAGCTTTCTTT
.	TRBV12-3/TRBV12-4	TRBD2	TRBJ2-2	CASSRRGLAGTGELFF	TGTGCCAGCAGCCGGAGGGGACTAGCGGGCACCGGGGAGCTGTTTTTT
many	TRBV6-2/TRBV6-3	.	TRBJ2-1	CASSYWAEQFF	TGTGCCAGCAGTTACTGGGCTGAGCAGTTCTTC
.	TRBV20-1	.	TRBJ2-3	CSAALAGTDTQYF	TGCAGTGCTGCCCTCGCAGGCACAGATACGCAGTATTTT
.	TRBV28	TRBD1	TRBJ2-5	CASSRQGSFETQYF	TGTGCCAGCAGCAGACAGGGAAGTTTCGAGACCCAGTACTTC
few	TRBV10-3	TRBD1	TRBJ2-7	CAISSPGTGVEEQYF	TGTGCCATCAGTTCCCCCGGGACAGGGGTTGAGGAGCAGTACTTC
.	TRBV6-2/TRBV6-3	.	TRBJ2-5	CASRRDPIAETQYF	TGTGCCAGCAGGAGGGACCCGATAGCAGAGACCCAGTACTTC
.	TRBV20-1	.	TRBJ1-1	CSAPIENTEAFF	TGCAGTGCCCCGATCGAGAACACTGAAGCTTTCTTT
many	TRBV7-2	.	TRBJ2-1	CASSLGAGAHEQFF	TGTGCCAGCAGCTTAGGGGCGGGGGCCCATGAGCAGTTCTTC
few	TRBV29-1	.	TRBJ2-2	CSVIVGGSGELFF	TGCAGCGTTATCGTAGGAGGGTCTGGGGAGCTGTTTTTT
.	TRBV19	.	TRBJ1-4	CASNSVEKTNEKLFF	TGTGCCAGTAACTCGGTCGAGAAGACTAATGAAAAACTGTTTTTT
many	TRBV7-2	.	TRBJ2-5	CASSLVVGLKETQYF	TGTGCCAGCAGCTTAGTAGTCGGGCTGAAAGAGACCCAGTACTTC
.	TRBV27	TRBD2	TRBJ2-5	CASSRLAGGGETQYF	TGTGCCAGCAGCCGACTAGCGGGAGGGGGAGAGACCCAGTACTTC
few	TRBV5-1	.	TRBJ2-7	CASSRGPYEQYF	TGCGCCAGCAGCAGAGGGCCCTACGAGCAGTACTTC
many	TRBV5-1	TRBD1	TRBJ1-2	CASSWGQLSSNYGYTF	TGCGCCAGCAGCTGGGGACAGCTTTCTTCTAACTATGGCTACACCTTC
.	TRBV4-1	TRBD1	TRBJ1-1	CASSQDPHRGQMNTEAFF	TGCGCCAGCAGCCAAGATCCTCACAGGGGTCAAATGAACACTGAAGCTTTCTTT
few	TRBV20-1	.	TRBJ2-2	CSASWVSSVNTGELFF	TGCAGTGCTTCCTGGGTTTCTAGCGTTAACACCGGGGAGCTGTTTTTT
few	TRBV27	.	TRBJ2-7	CASSPTPYYEQYF	TGTGCCAGCAGTCCGACACCTTACTACGAGCAGTACTTC
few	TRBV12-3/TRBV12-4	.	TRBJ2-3	CASSSLTRDTQYF	TGTGCCAGCAGTTCTCTCACGCGGGATACGCAGTATTTT
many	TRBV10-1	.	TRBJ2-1	CASSVKPSSSYNEQFF	TGCGCCAGCAGTGTTAAGCCTTCGAGCTCCTACAATGAGCAGTTCTTC
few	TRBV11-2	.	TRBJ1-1	CASSSTPMNTEAFF	TGTGCCAGCAGCTCCACTCCCATGAACACTGAAGCTTTCTTT
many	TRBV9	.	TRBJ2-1	CASSVGSGARGLNEQFF	TGTGCCAGCAGCGTAGGATCGGGGGCTAGAGGGCTCAATGAGCAGTTCTTC
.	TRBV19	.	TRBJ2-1	CASSFSGPRSYNEQFF	TGTGCCAGTAGTTTTAGTGGGCCCCGCTCCTACAATGAGCAGTTCTTC
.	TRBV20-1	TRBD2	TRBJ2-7	CSARVRTSYNEQYF	TGCAGTGCTAGAGTTAGGACTAGCTACAACGAGCAGTACTTC
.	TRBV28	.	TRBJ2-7	CASRPTGTYEQYF	TGTGCCAGCAGACCGACAGGTACTTACGAGCAGTACTTC